Below, 25 T cell receptor beta chains from the same sample are listed, as sequenced in a study of cytomegalovirus exposure and HLA in healthy donors. The PCR made use of 60 Vbeta and 13 Jbeta primers. The repertoire was sequenced with immunoSEQ multiplex PCR; TCRdb's copy has only in-frame clones and lacks some. This table holds 160,000 or so clones, roughly 76% found once. Material for sequencing was PBMCs. Receptors originate from a woman aged 45-59 years in good health and CMV-seronegative.

This chain joins TRBV29-1 and TRBJ1-1; TRBD1 might be the D (6 bases). This CDR3 region has 13 residues. Germline assignment: CDR1 SQVTM and CDR2 ANQGSEA. V was trimmed by 5 bases and J by 1 base, leaving 11 bases between them. Here the CDR3 DNA reads TGCAGCGTTTCAGGGGAGACGAACACTGAAGCTTTCTTT. It codes for CSVSGETNTEAFF. Full variable domain (rest looked up from reference TRBV29-1 and TRBJ1-1): SAVISQKPSRDICQRGTSLTIQCQVDSQVTMMFWYRQQPGQSLTLIATANQGSEATYESGFVIDKFPISRPNLTFSTLTVSNMSPEDSSIYLCSVSGETNTEAFFGQGTRLTVV.

The genes are TRBV6-1 and TRBJ2-7; D may be TRBD1 (5 bases). Germline V CDR1 and CDR2: MNHNS, SASEGT. The CDR3 is 15 residues long. V gave up 6 bases and J gave up 0 bases, with 15 bases separating them. The DNA of the CDR3 is TGTGCCAGCAGGCAACAGGAGTACCTCTCCTACGAGCAGTACTTC. Translating gives CASRQQEYLSYEQYF.

The chain combines TRBV27 with TRBJ2-2; D remains ambiguous. In germline, CDR1 is MNHEY, CDR2 SMNVEV (reference sequence). V lost 7 bases and J 1 base, leaving 10 bases between the germline ends. The CDR3 sequence is 14 residues long. Here the CDR3 DNA reads TGTGCCAGCACCTTAACGGGGAACACCGGGGAGCTGTTTTTT. Translation: CASTLTGNTGELFF.

On this clone: One end of the junction is discordant with germline, which a read error may explain. The chain uses TRBV7-9 and TRBJ2-3; D is uncertain. The CDR3 is 11 amino acids. In germline, CDR1 is SEHNR, CDR2 FQNEAQ (reference sequence). The CDR3 protein is CSSSPTDTQYF. In nucleotides, the CDR3 is TGTTCCAGCAGCCCGACAGATACGCAGTATTTT.

The CDR3 loop is CASSSSGHGLDNEKLFF. The CDR3 DNA sequence: TGTGCCAGCAGTTCCTCGGGACACGGGCTTGATAATGAAAAACTGTTTTTT. The chain has TRBV27 and TRBJ1-4; D is perhaps TRBD1 (6 bases). CDR3 length equals 17 residues. Germline CDR1 MNHEY, CDR2 SMNVEV (reference sequence). V was clipped by 4 bases and J by 4 bases, with 19 bases between them.

CDR3 amino acids: CASSPTGGNQPQHF. The CDR3 nucleotides read TGCGCCAGCAGCCCGACAGGGGGCAATCAGCCCCAGCATTTT. The V call is TRBV5-1, the J call TRBJ1-5, with TRBD1 matching over 8 bases. V shed 4 bases and J 2 bases; nucleotides not matched to a gene: 2. This CDR3 spans 14 amino acids. Germline assignment: CDR1 SGHRS and CDR2 YFSETQ.

A note on this clone: Sequence at one end of the junction differs from germline and may be a read error. Other nucleotide sequences from this sample produce the same CDR3. The V gene is TRBV2, the J gene TRBJ1-5; 7 positions agree with TRBD1. Germline V gene lookup returns CDR1 SNHLY and CDR2 FYNNEI. The CDR3 contains 13 residues. This CDR3 reads CASRGDTGQPQHF. The DNA for the CDR3 is TGTGCCAGCAGGGGGGACACGGGACAGCCTCAGCATTTT.

The count of this clone is one. This chain joins TRBV21-1 and TRBJ2-5; the D call TRBD2 from the table was never checked on the DNA. The J call may be faulty, since TRBJ2-7 better matches the DNA end. TRBV21-1 is marked as a pseudogene. CDR3 length equals 15 residues. The CDR3 spells CASSKLAGGTYEQYF. CDR3 nucleotide sequence: TGTGCCAGCAGCAAGCTCGCGGGGGGGACCTACGAGCAGTACTTC.

This clone was observed a single time. The J gene is TRBJ1-6, the V gene TRBV5-6; no definite D call. This CDR3 region has 14 residues. V was trimmed by 4 bases and J by 10 bases, leaving 15 bases between them. Germline V gene data show CDR1 as SGHDT and CDR2 as YYEEEE. CDR3 region: CASSAGNGVSPLHF. The CDR3, as DNA: TGTGCCAGCAGCGCGGGAAACGGAGTCTCACCCCTCCACTTT. Complete variable domain (other parts from reference TRBV5-6 and TRBJ1-6): DAGVTQSPTHLIKTRGQQVTLRCSPKSGHDTVSWYQQALGQGPQFIFQYYEEEERQRGNFPDRFSGHQFPNYSSELNVNALLLGDSALYLCASSAGNGVSPLHFGNGTRLTVT.

This clone has only a few counts. The CDR3 bases are TGTGCCAGCAGCTCCCCCAGGGACTCTAGCACAGATACGCAGTATTTT. This translates into CASSSPRDSSTDTQYF. This sequence joins TRBV5-4 and TRBJ2-3, with D maybe TRBD2 (6 bases). V was pared by 3 bases and J by 0 bases, with 14 bases between. The germline V gene has CDR1 SGHNT and CDR2 YYREEE (reference sequence). This CDR3 spans 16 amino acids.

CDR3: CASSKGLAGGQTDTQYF. The CDR3 DNA is TGTGCCAGCAGCAAAGGACTAGCGGGAGGACAGACAGATACGCAGTATTTT. V usage is TRBV5-4 and J usage is TRBJ2-3; the match to TRBD2 covers 14 bases. Germline V gene lookup returns CDR1 SGHNT and CDR2 YYREEE (reference sequence). V dropped 4 bases and J dropped 3; count of bases not matched to a gene: 7. This CDR3 spans 17 amino acids.

The chain uses TRBV4-3 and TRBJ2-1; the match to TRBD1 covers 10 bases. The V and J ends lost 1 base and 6 bases, in that order; junction bases with no gene match: 6. This CDR3 spans 16 amino acids. The germline V gene has CDR1 LGHNA and CDR2 YSLEER. In DNA form, the CDR3 reads TGCGCCAGCAGCCAAGTAGACAGGGGGCTGTCCAATGAGCAGTTCTTC. This sequence encodes CASSQVDRGLSNEQFF.

V is TRBV4-2 and J is TRBJ2-3; TRBD2 agrees at 11 bases. V lost 4 bases, J lost 5 bases, and 11 bases stayed unmatched. The germline CDR1 and CDR2 sequences are LGHNA and YNFKEQ. There are 17 residues in the CDR3. The CDR3 nucleotides read TGTGCCAGCAGCCTTCTTCCCCTAGCGGGGGGTTTAGATACGCAGTATTTT. Residues: CASSLLPLAGGLDTQYF.

V gene TRBV28 combines with J gene TRBJ2-2; possible D gene TRBD2, 5 bases. Trimming cost V 6 bases and J 7 bases, with 15 bases left between them. The CDR3 is 14 residues long. Germline CDR1 and CDR2: MDHEN and SYDVKM. CDR3 DNA: TGTGCCAGCAGCCTTAGTTCGGAGGTCGGGGAGCTGTTTTTT. This translates into CASSLSSEVGELFF.

This chain connects TRBV9 to TRBJ2-4, with 10 bases that match TRBD2. CDR3 size: 15 residues. V gave up 0 bases and J gave up 7 bases; unmatched junction bases: 4. Germline V CDR1 and CDR2: SGDLS, YYNGEE. The CDR3 is CASSVEASGSNIQYF. CDR3 DNA: TGTGCCAGCAGCGTAGAGGCTAGCGGGAGTAACATTCAGTACTTC. Full variable domain (rest looked up from reference TRBV9 and TRBJ2-4): DSGVTQTPKHLITATGQRVTLRCSPRSGDLSVYWYQQSLDQGLQFLIQYYNGEERAKGNILERFSAQQFPDLHSELNLSSLELGDSALYFCASSVEASGSNIQYFGAGTRLSVL.

This clone has just a few counts. CDR3 sequence reads: CASSSPVKRDTEAFF. The CDR3 DNA reads as TGTGCCAGCAGTTCTCCGGTGAAGAGGGACACTGAAGCTTTCTTT. V usage is TRBV7-2 and J usage is TRBJ1-1, with D unresolved. Germline V CDR1 and CDR2: SGHTA, FQGNSA. Trimming removed 6 bases from V and 3 bases from J, with 17 bases in between. This CDR3 is built from 15 residues. Drawing the rest from reference TRBV7-2 and TRBJ1-1, the complete variable domain is GAGVSQSPSNKVTEKGKDVELRCDPISGHTALYWYRQSLGQGLEFLIYFQGNSAPDKSGLPSDRFSAERTGGSVSTLTIQRTQQEDSAVYLCASSSPVKRDTEAFFGQGTRLTVV.

The V gene is TRBV30, the J gene TRBJ1-6; D perhaps matches TRBD1 (5 bases). The CDR3 has 11 residues. CDR1 is GTSNPN and CDR2 is SVGIG in the germline V gene (reference sequence). Trimming took 5 bases from V and 10 from J, leaving 9 bases between them. The DNA for the CDR3 is TGTGCCTGGGGGGGGGTATCACCCCTCCACTTT. Protein sequence: CAWGGVSPLHF. Variable domain in full (rest from reference TRBV30 and TRBJ1-6): SQTIHQWPATLVQPVGSPLSLECTVEGTSNPNLYWYRQAAGRGLQLLFYSVGIGQISSEVPQNLSASRPQDRQFILSSKKLLLSDSGFYLCAWGGVSPLHFGNGTRLTVT.

The chain recombines TRBV9 with TRBJ1-1; D is undetermined. The germline V gene has CDR1 SGDLS and CDR2 YYNGEE. CDR3 size: 14 residues. V was pared by 4 bases and J by 1 base, with 11 bases between. CDR3 in amino acids: CASSLSSQNTEAFF. The CDR3 nucleotides are TGTGCCAGCAGCCTTAGTAGCCAGAACACTGAAGCTTTCTTT.

The genes are TRBV27 and TRBJ2-1; D unresolved. Germline values: CDR1 MNHEY, CDR2 SMNVEV (reference sequence). The CDR3 contains 13 residues. Deletions cut 3 bases from V and 4 bases from J, with 7 bases between. CDR3 in DNA: TGTGCCAGCAGTTTCAAACAATACAATGAGCAGTTCTTC. Residues: CASSFKQYNEQFF.

J is TRBJ1-2 and V is TRBV27; TRBD1 matches 8 bases. Looked up from germline, CDR1 is MNHEY and CDR2 is SMNVEV (reference sequence). The CDR3 is made up of 14 amino acids. V lost 6 bases and J lost 5; bases outside the gene matches: 8. Written as DNA, the CDR3 is TGTGCCAGCAGATGGCAGGGGGCTGGTTATGGCTACACCTTC. Translation gives CASRWQGAGYGYTF.

The rearrangement uses TRBV6-6 and TRBJ2-7, with D maybe TRBD1 (6 bases). Germline CDR1 and CDR2: MNHNY and SVGAGI (reference sequence). V shed 5 bases and J shed 5 bases, with 19 bases lying between them. CDR3 size: 15 residues. CDR3 region: CASSPSAGAGHEQYF. CDR3 bases: TGTGCCAGCAGTCCCTCAGCAGGGGCCGGTCACGAGCAGTACTTC.

The CDR3 nucleotides are TGCAGCGTTGATTCTGCGGGAGGGCCTCATTTGAATTACGAGCAGTACTTC. Its protein product is CSVDSAGGPHLNYEQYF. The chain links TRBV29-1 to TRBJ2-7; 9 bases fit TRBD2. The J segment lost 4 bases and the V segment lost 3 bases, leaving 16 bases of the junction unmatched. The length of the CDR3 is 17 residues. Germline V lookup: CDR1 SQVTM, CDR2 ANQGSEA.

The rearrangement links TRBV9 to TRBJ2-3, with D tentatively TRBD2 (6 bases). The CDR3 extends over 15 amino acids. V was shortened by 4 bases and J by 0 bases, with 12 bases between the two germline ends. Germline values: CDR1 SGDLS, CDR2 YYNGEE. In DNA, the CDR3 is TGTGCCAGCAGCCTCGGGAGAATTAGCACAGATACGCAGTATTTT. Translated: CASSLGRISTDTQYF.

This clone has a single count. The J gene is TRBJ2-3, the V gene TRBV29-1; the D gene is possibly TRBD2 (6 bases). The CDR3 extends over 14 amino acids. The germline gives CDR1 SQVTM, CDR2 ANQGSEA. Trimming left V 4 bases short and J 1 base short, with 12 bases between. The CDR3 bases are TGCAGCGTTGGGATGGTAGCGGGCACAGATACGCAGTATTTT. It codes for CSVGMVAGTDTQYF.

CDR3 loop: CASSLGPGQPTYEQYF. In DNA, the CDR3 is TGCGCCAGCAGCTTGGGTCCGGGACAGCCAACCTACGAGCAGTACTTC. The chain employs TRBV5-1 and TRBJ2-7, with 7 bases that match TRBD1. Germline CDR1 reads SGHRS; CDR2 reads YFSETQ. J was trimmed by 2 bases and V by 0 bases; bases with no gene match: 8. The CDR3 length is 16 residues.